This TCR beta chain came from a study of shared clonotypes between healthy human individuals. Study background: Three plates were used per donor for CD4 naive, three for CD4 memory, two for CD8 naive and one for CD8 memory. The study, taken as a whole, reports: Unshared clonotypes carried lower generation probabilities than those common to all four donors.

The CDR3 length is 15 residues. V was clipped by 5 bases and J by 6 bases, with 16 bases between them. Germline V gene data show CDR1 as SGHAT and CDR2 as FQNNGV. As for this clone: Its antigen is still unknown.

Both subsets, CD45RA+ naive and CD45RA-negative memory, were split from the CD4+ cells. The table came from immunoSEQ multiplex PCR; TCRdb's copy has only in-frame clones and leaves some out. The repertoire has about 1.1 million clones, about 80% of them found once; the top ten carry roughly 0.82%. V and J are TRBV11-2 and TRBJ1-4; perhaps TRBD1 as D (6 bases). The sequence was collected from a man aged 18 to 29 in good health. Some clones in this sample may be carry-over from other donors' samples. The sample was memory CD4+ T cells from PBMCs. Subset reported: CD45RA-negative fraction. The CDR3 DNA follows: TGTGCCAGCAGCCCCATGACAGGTGATGATGAAAAACTGTTTTTT. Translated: CASSPMTGDDEKLFF.